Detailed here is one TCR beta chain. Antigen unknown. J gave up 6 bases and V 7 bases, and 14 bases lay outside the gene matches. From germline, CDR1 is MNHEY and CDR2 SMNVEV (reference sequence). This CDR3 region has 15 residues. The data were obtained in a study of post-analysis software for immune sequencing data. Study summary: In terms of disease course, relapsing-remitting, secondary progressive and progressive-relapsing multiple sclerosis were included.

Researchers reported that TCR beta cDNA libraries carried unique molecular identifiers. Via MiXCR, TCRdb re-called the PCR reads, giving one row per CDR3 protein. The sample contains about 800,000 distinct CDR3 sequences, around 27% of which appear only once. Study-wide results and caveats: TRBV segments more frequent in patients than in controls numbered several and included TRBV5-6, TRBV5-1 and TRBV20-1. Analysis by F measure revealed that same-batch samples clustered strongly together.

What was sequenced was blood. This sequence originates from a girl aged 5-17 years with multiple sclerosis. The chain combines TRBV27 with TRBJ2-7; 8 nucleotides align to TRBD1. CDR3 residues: CASMKSRRGLGEQYF. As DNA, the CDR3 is TGTGCCAGCATGAAATCCCGCAGGGGGCTCGGCGAGCAGTACTTC.